A selection of T cell receptor beta chains follows, all from one sample in a study of neoadjuvant anti-PD-1 for oral cavity cancer. Assay used: immunoSEQ multiplex PCR; TCRdb lists only in-frame clones, some missing. In the table there are approximately 68,000 clones, 86% of which are singletons. The sample was PBMCs, taken after nivolumab (anti-PD-1) treatment. The receptors derive from a person aged 35-79 years with oral cavity squamous cell carcinoma. The CDR3 runs from the conserved cysteine through the conserved F or W. The order of the fields is V gene, clone size, J gene, D gene, CDR3 length, CDR3 protein, CDR3 DNA. A D gene is named only where the DNA matches it firmly. Some rows mark clone size as missing; the rest say once, few, many or name a class of expanded clone.

TRBV30,NA,TRBJ1-3,NA,15,CAWSRGRASGNTIYF,TGTGCCTGGTCCCGCGGCAGGGCTTCTGGAAACACCATATATTTT
TRBV5-4,NA,TRBJ1-2,NA,14,CASSIPDSNYGYTF,TGTGCCAGCAGCATACCCGACAGCAACTATGGCTACACCTTC
TRBV18,NA,TRBJ1-2,NA,15,CASSPNMGGNYGYTF,TGTGCCAGCTCACCTAATATGGGAGGCAACTATGGCTACACCTTC
TRBV11-2,NA,TRBJ2-1,TRBD2,15,CASSLSGGSLDEQFF,TGTGCCAGCAGCTTGTCGGGGGGATCCTTGGATGAGCAGTTCTTC
TRBV10-3,NA,TRBJ2-1,NA,12,CATGQSGLEQFF,TGTGCCACTGGACAGTCCGGATTAGAGCAGTTCTTC
TRBV4-1,NA,TRBJ1-3,TRBD1,18,CASSPTGTGAISGNTIYF,TGCGCCAGCAGCCCGACTGGGACAGGGGCGATATCTGGAAACACCATATATTTT
TRBV4-1,NA,TRBJ1-3,TRBD1,18,CASSQERLLGQERNTIYF,TGCGCCAGCAGCCAAGAAAGACTCCTAGGACAGGAAAGGAACACCATATATTTT
TRBV7-3,NA,TRBJ1-1,NA,13,CASRLDITTEAFF,TGTGCCAGCAGATTAGACATTACCACTGAAGCTTTCTTT
TRBV6-5,NA,TRBJ2-1,NA,15,CASSDRDISYNEQFF,TGTGCCAGCAGCGATCGGGACATATCCTACAATGAGCAGTTCTTC
TRBV7-9,NA,TRBJ1-1,NA,13,CASSLDMNTEAFF,TGTGCCAGCAGCTTAGATATGAACACTGAAGCTTTCTTT
TRBV5-1,NA,TRBJ2-3,TRBD1,15,CASSLGQGGTDTQYF,TGCGCCAGCAGCCTCGGACAGGGGGGTACAGATACGCAGTATTTT
TRBV5-4,NA,TRBJ2-5,TRBD1,15,CASSSPGQVSRTQYF,TGTGCCAGCAGCTCCCCGGGACAGGTTTCAAGGACCCAGTACTTC
TRBV2,NA,TRBJ2-7,NA,13,CASSALGSYEQYF,TGTGCCAGCAGTGCCTTAGGGAGCTACGAGCAGTACTTC
TRBV27,NA,TRBJ2-7,NA,13,CASRREVTYEQYF,TGTGCCAGCAGGCGAGAGGTGACCTACGAGCAGTACTTC
TRBV5-1,NA,TRBJ1-4,NA,13,CASSLSTNEKLFF,TGCGCCAGCAGCTTGTCGACTAATGAAAAACTGTTTTTT
TRBV6-4,NA,TRBJ1-2,TRBD1,14,CASSDPGQGNKRTF,TGTGCCAGCAGTGACCCAGGACAGGGAAATAAGAGGACCTTC
TRBV28,NA,TRBJ2-7,NA,10,CASGRHEQYF,TGTGCCAGCGGTCGGCACGAGCAGTACTTC
TRBV11-2,NA,TRBJ2-1,NA,14,CASSLRRGYNEQFF,TGTGCCAGCAGCTTAAGGCGGGGATACAATGAGCAGTTCTTC
TRBV2,NA,TRBJ2-7,TRBD1,12,CASSRDSYEQYF,TGTGCCAGCAGCCGGGACAGCTACGAGCAGTACTTC
TRBV19,NA,TRBJ1-2,TRBD1,16,CASSRGQGLSPYGYTF,TGTGCCAGTAGTAGGGGACAGGGGCTTTCCCCCTATGGCTACACCTTC
TRBV30,NA,TRBJ2-3,TRBD1,12,CAGQGFGDTQYF,TGTGCGGGACAGGGATTTGGAGATACGCAGTATTTT
TRBV6-1,NA,TRBJ2-3,NA,17,CASSEALRGLGTDTQYF,TGTGCCAGCAGTGAAGCGCTGAGGGGATTAGGCACAGATACGCAGTATTTT
TRBV15,NA,TRBJ2-3,TRBD2,16,CATSRGLAAGVDTQYF,TGTGCCACCAGCAGGGGACTAGCAGCGGGGGTTGATACGCAGTATTTT
TRBV2,NA,TRBJ1-4,NA,14,CASSLLTTNEKLFF,TGTGCCAGCAGCCTGCTCACAACTAATGAAAAACTGTTTTTT
TRBV11-3,once,TRBJ2-6,NA,20,CASGFLLVGGPKSGANVLTF,TGTGCCAGCGGTTTTCTTCTAGTCGGGGGACCCAAATCTGGGGCCAACGTCCTGACTTTC
TRBV5-5,NA,TRBJ2-1,NA,13,CASSPPGYNEQFF,TGTGCCAGCAGTCCCCCAGGCTACAATGAGCAGTTCTTC
TRBV2,NA,TRBJ1-5,TRBD1,15,CASSGTGGGNQPQHF,TGTGCCAGCAGTGGGACAGGGGGGGGCAATCAGCCCCAGCATTTT
TRBV29-1,NA,TRBJ1-3,TRBD1,15,CSVEDRGKSGNTIYF,TGCAGCGTTGAGGACAGGGGAAAATCCGGAAACACCATATATTTT
TRBV9,NA,TRBJ1-5,NA,14,CASSGRGSNQPQHF,TGTGCCAGCAGCGGACGGGGTAGCAATCAGCCCCAGCATTTT
TRBV7-9,NA,TRBJ1-4,NA,13,CASKTGVNEKLFF,TGTGCCAGCAAGACGGGGGTTAATGAAAAACTGTTTTTT
TRBV6-1,NA,TRBJ2-5,TRBD1,17,CASSEDVVGGLRETQYF,TGTGCCAGCAGTGAAGATGTAGTAGGGGGCCTGCGGGAGACCCAGTACTTC
TRBV29-1,once,TRBJ2-3,NA,14,CSVLWAGRADTQYF,TGCAGCGTCCTGTGGGCAGGCCGGGCAGATACGCAGTATTTT
TRBV27,NA,TRBJ1-5,TRBD1,17,CASQAGTGGRFYQPQHF,TGTGCCAGCCAAGCCGGGACAGGGGGTCGGTTTTATCAGCCCCAGCATTTT
TRBV10-2,once,TRBJ2-7,TRBD2,17,CASSEYSGRAMSYEQYF,TGCGCCAGCAGTGAGTATAGCGGGAGGGCCATGTCCTACGAGCAGTACTTC
TRBV10-3,few,TRBJ2-5,TRBD1,14,CAISADRGRETQYF,TGTGCCATCAGTGCGGACAGGGGGAGAGAGACCCAGTACTTC
TRBV2,NA,TRBJ1-2,NA,16,CASSEAWGRPDYGYTF,TGTGCCAGCAGTGAAGCCTGGGGGCGCCCCGACTATGGCTACACCTTC
TRBV29-1,NA,TRBJ1-2,TRBD1,12,CSVGGQDYGYTF,TGCAGCGTGGGAGGACAGGACTATGGCTACACCTTC
TRBV9,NA,TRBJ2-3,NA,15,CASSFRPLSTDTQYF,TGTGCCAGCAGCTTTAGGCCCCTTTCCACAGATACGCAGTATTTT
TRBV12-5,NA,TRBJ2-2,NA,13,CASGWLAGGELFF,TGTGCTAGTGGTTGGTTAGCCGGAGGGGAGCTGTTTTTT
TRBV27,NA,TRBJ1-4,TRBD1,13,CASTPGGNEKLFF,TGTGCCAGCACCCCAGGGGGCAATGAAAAACTGTTTTTT